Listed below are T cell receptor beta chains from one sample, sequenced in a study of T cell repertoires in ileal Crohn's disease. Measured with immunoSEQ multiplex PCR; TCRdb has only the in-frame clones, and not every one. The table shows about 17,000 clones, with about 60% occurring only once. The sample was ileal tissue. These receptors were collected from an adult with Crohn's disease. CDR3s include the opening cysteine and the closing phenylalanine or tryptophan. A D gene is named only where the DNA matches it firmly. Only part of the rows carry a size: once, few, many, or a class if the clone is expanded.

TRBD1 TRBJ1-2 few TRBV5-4 TGTGCCAGCAGCCAAAGGGACAGCTATGGCTACACCTTC CASSQRDSYGYTF
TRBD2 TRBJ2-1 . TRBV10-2 TGCGCCAGCAATCCTAATAGCGGGAGGCCAAACAATGAGCAGTTCTTC CASNPNSGRPNNEQFF
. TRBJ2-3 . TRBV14 TGTGCCAGCAGCCAAGGGGGCTCCTCTAGCACAGATACGCAGTATTTT CASSQGGSSSTDTQYF
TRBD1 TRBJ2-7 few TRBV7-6 TGTGCCAGCAGCTTAGCGGGATCCCGACAGGGGGCTCACGAGCAGTACTTC CASSLAGSRQGAHEQYF
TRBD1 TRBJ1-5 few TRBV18 TGTGCCAGCTCCCGAGGAGGGGGCGATCAGCCCCAGCATTTT CASSRGGGDQPQHF
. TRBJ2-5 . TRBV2 TGTGCCAGCAGTGAATTCCCGGGATCTTGGACCCAGTACTTC CASSEFPGSWTQYF
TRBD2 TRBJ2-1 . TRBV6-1 TGTGCCACAAGGCCCACTAGCGGGAGTGATTGGCGGCAGTTCTTC CATRPTSGSDWRQFF
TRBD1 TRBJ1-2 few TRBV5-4 TGTGCCAGCAGCTTAAGGACAGGCGATAACTATGGCTACACCTTC CASSLRTGDNYGYTF
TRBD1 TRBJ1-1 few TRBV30 TGTGCCTGGAGTCACCCGGACAGGAGGAACACTGAAGCTTTCTTT CAWSHPDRRNTEAFF
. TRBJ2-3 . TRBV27 TGTGCCAGCAGTAAGGCAGGGGCCAGCACAGATACGCAGTATTTT CASSKAGASTDTQYF
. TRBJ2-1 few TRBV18 TGTGCCAGCTCACCAGAGGGAGGTTGGTACAATGAGCAGTTCTTC CASSPEGGWYNEQFF
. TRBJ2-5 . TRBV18 TGTGCCAGCTCACCAGGGGGCTTGGAGACCCAGTACTTC CASSPGGLETQYF
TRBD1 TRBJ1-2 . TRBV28 TGTGCCAGCAGGCCCACGGGACAGGGAAGGGATGGCTACACCTTC CASRPTGQGRDGYTF
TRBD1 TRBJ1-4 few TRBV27 TGTGCCAGCAGTCAGACACAGGGGGGCCAAACTAATAATGAAAAACTGTTTTTT CASSQTQGGQTNNEKLFF
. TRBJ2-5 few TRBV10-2 TGCGCCAGCACTGGGGGCCCTTTGGGCGGCGGGACCCAGTACTTC CASTGGPLGGGTQYF
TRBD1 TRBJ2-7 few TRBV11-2 TGTGCCAGCAGCCCCAACCGGGACAGCTTCTACGAGCAGTACTTC CASSPNRDSFYEQYF
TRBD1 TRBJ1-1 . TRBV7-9 TGTGCCAGCAGACAGGGGGTACGCACTGAAGCTTTCTTT CASRQGVRTEAFF
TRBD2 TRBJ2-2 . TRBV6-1 TGTGCCAGCAGTGAAGATCCTAGCGGGAGACCCGGGGAGCTGTTTTTT CASSEDPSGRPGELFF
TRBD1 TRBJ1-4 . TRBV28 TGTGCCAGCCTTCAATCAGGGGGCGGCGAAAAACTGTTTTTT CASLQSGGGEKLFF
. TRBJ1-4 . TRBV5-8 TGTGCCAGCAGCTTGTCGGGGGGCACTAATGAAAAACTGTTTTTT CASSLSGGTNEKLFF
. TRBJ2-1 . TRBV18 TGTGCCAGCTCACCGTCGGGTGAAGCAGCGTACAATGAGCAGTTCTTC CASSPSGEAAYNEQFF
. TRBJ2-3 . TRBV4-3 TGCGCCAGCAGCCAGCAGGGGCTCCGCACAGATACGCAGTATTTT CASSQQGLRTDTQYF
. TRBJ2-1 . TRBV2 TGTGCCAGCAGTACAGGGCGTCACAATGAGCAGTTCTTC CASSTGRHNEQFF
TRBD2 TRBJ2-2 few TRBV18 TGTGCCAGCTCAGAGTTAATGGCAGGGAGTCGACTAGCGGGAGGCGCAACCGGGGAGCTGTTTTTT CASSELMAGSRLAGGATGELFF
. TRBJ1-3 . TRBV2 TGTGCCAGCAGTGAAAGAATTGGGGGGGCAACTGGAAACACCATATATTTT CASSERIGGATGNTIYF
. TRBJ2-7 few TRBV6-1 TGTGCCAGCAGCCCGTTCCTACCAGGCTCCTACGAGCAGTACTTC CASSPFLPGSYEQYF
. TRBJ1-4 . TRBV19 TGTGCCACCTCGAGAGAGCCTAATGAAAAACTGTTTTTT CATSREPNEKLFF
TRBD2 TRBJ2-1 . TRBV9 TGTGCCAGCAGCCCACCGGGACTAGCCTCCTACAATGAGCAGTTCTTC CASSPPGLASYNEQFF
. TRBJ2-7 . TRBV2 TGTGCCAGCAGAGGACTATACGAGCAGTACTTC CASRGLYEQYF
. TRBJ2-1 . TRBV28 TGTGCCAGCAGACGCGGGACAGACTTCAATGAGCAGTTCTTC CASRRGTDFNEQFF